This T cell receptor (beta chain) was profiled in a study of blood T cell repertoires in COVID-19. Looking at the study overall: The United States, Italy and Spain supplied acute and convalescent COVID-19 samples. T cells, B-cell-depleted T cells, or PBMCs provided the cDNA or gDNA that served as material.

From germline, CDR1 is LNHNV and CDR2 YYDKDF (reference sequence). Trimming cost V 4 bases and J 2 bases, with 8 bases left between them. The CDR3 totals 13 residues. As originally analysed: Scientists estimated how many nucleated cells there were by amplifying reference gene primers. Using immunoSEQ multiplex PCR, the repertoire was profiled, and TCRdb retains in-frame clones only, with some absent. V, J and clone size are taken as reported in that table, and D and trimming were inferred from the DNA itself. This sample yields about 45,000 clones, of which 60% to 80% are seen a single time; around 20% belongs to the top ten.

V and J are TRBV15 and TRBJ1-1; D not resolved. This receptor was identified in an older man with acute or convalescent COVID-19. The sequenced sample consisted of peripheral blood. This chain's CDR3 is CATSTRQNTEAFF. CDR3 sequence (DNA): TGTGCCACCAGCACAAGACAAAACACTGAAGCTTTCTTT.